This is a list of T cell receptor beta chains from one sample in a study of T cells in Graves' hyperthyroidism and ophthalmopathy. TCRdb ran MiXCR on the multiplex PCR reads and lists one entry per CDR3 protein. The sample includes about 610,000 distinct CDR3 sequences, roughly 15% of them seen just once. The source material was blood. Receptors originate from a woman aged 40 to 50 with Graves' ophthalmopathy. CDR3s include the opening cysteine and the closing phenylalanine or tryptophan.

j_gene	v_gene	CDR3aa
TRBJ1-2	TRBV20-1	CSAIPGRGGYTF
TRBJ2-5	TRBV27	CASSLIGIRETQYF
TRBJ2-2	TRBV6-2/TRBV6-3	CASSKDDGELFF
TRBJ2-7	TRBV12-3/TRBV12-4	CAISSPGTGLNEQYF
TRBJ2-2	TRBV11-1	CASSLARVSGAGELFF
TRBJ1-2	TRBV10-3	CAIGTPYGYTF
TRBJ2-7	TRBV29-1	CSVVGTSNPDYEQYF
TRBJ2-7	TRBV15	CATASRGQLSYEQYF
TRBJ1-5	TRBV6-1	CASSEESWGNQPQHF
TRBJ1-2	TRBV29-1	CSVEGFYGYTF
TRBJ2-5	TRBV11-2	CASSFYGRSGGPVETQYF
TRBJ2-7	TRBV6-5	CASSYLGAKGYEQCF
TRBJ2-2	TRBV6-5	CASSPGLRLELFF
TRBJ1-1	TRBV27	CASSFLRGPNTEAFF
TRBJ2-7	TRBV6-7	CASTPGNSYEQYF
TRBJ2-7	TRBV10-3	CAISDSPKRASSYEQYF
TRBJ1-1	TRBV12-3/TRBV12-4	CASTLQGAETEAFF
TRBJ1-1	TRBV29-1	CSVPPTGGGNTEAFF
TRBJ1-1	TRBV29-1	CSAAEDRANTEAFF
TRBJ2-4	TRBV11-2	CASSPHLGQPLAKNIQYF
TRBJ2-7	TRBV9	CASSVALDEQYF
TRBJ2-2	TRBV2	CATQGLAGGAANTGELFF
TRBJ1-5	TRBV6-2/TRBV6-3	CASSYPGARQPQHF
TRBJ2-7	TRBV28	CASSLYRIYEQYF
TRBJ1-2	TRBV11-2	CASSPPLRGSHYGYTF
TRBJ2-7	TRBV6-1	CASRGSTQNEQYF
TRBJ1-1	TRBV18	CASSQSEATEAFF
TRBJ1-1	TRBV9	CASSVDIRDGEAFF
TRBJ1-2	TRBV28	CASSLGVGYGYTF
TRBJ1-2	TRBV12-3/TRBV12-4	CASSLWTSPAHYGYTF
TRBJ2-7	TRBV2	CASSTGQGPIYEQYF
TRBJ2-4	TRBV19	CASSIGLEGNIQYF
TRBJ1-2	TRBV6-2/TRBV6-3	CASSPDRRYGYTF
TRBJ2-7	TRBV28	CASTASPPEQYF
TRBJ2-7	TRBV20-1	CSAMTSGGHYEQYF
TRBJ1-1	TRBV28	CASSWDRSDTEAFF
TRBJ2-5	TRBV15	CATSKEAGQETQYF
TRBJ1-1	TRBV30	CAWSVQDGPMNTEAFF
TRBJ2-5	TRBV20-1	CSAVGRKGGQETQYF
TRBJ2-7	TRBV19	CATALTVLREQYF
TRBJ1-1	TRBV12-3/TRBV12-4	CASNGVEALAEAFF
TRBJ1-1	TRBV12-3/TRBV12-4	CASSFVSVTEAFF
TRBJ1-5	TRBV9	CAISRDDSNQPQHF
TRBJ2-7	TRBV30	CAWSVWGMPYEQYF
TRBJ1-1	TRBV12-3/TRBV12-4	CASSFVGAEAFF
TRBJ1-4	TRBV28	CASSSWTGGYEKLFF
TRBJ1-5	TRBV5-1	CASSIRGGRVWQPQHF